A single sample is the source of the 11 T cell receptor beta chains below, sequenced in a study of shared clonotypes between healthy human individuals (dated by TCRdb to between 2020 and 2021). Libraries were made using the immunoSEQ multiplex PCR assay. TCRdb stores this immuneACCESS table with in-frame sequences only. Part of the clones is absent; in the studies checked, under half of the shortfall reflects unresolved V genes, and no reason is known for the rest. This sample comprises about 2.1 million clones, 93% of them detected only once. 1.5% to 2% of the sample is taken by the ten largest. CD8 naive samples consisted of CD45RO-negative cells that were positively selected for CCR7, yielding a CD45RA+CCR7+ population without TemRA cells. Input material: naive CD8+ T cells from PBMCs. This specimen's cell subset or site label, interpreted: CD45RA+CCR7+. The receptors come from a man aged 18 to 30 in good health. Some clones in this sample may be carry-over from other donors' samples.

J is TRBJ2-1 and V is TRBV9; possible D gene TRBD2, 6 bases. Trimming removed 4 bases from V and 6 bases from J, with 17 bases in between. Germline V CDR1 and CDR2: SGDLS, YYNGEE. The CDR3 covers 15 residues. The CDR3 is CASSPGSLPSNEQFF. CDR3 nucleotide sequence: TGTGCCAGCAGCCCCGGGAGCCTCCCATCCAATGAGCAGTTCTTC.

This clone was detected only once. The chain recombines TRBV7-9 with TRBJ2-3, with 12 bases matching TRBD2. This CDR3 spans 18 amino acids. The V gene end was trimmed by 1 base and the J gene end by 4 bases; junction bases not matched to a gene: 9. Germline V gene sequence: CDR1 SEHNR, CDR2 FQNEAQ (reference sequence). This CDR3 reads CASSLDSSTSGSADTQYF. CDR3 DNA: TGTGCCAGCAGCTTAGATAGTTCGACTAGCGGGAGTGCAGATACGCAGTATTTT.

The rearrangement links TRBV27 to TRBJ1-1; the D is unclear. Per germline, CDR1 MNHEY and CDR2 SMNVEV (reference sequence). Trimming pared 2 bases from V and 2 bases from J, leaving 6 bases between. The CDR3 runs to 13 residues. The CDR3 region has the DNA TGTGCCAGCAGTTTAAAATTCAACACTGAAGCTTTCTTT. It specifies CASSLKFNTEAFF.

The chain recombines TRBV6-5 with TRBJ1-1; TRBD1 matches at 7 bases. This CDR3 is built from 14 residues. The germline V gene encodes CDR1 MNHEY and CDR2 SVGAGI. With 2 bases clipped from V and 4 bases from J, the junction kept 4 bases outside the gene matches. Here the CDR3 DNA reads TGTGCCAGCAGTTACCAGAGGGGGCCCACTGAAGCTTTCTTT. It is translated as CASSYQRGPTEAFF.

This clone was detected only once. V usage is TRBV9 and J usage is TRBJ1-2; unclear D gene. V was cut by 0 bases and J by 0 bases, with 9 bases left in between. The length of the CDR3 is 15 residues. The germline V gene encodes CDR1 SGDLS and CDR2 YYNGEE. The CDR3 nucleotides are TGTGCCAGCAGCGTAGGCAGGAGCCCTAACTATGGCTACACCTTC. Protein: CASSVGRSPNYGYTF.

In regard to this clone: The sample holds other DNA sequences that translate to the same CDR3. The J gene is TRBJ2-2, the V gene TRBV9; 8 nucleotides match TRBD1. The CDR3 covers 13 residues. The germline gives CDR1 SGDLS, CDR2 YYNGEE. V shed 3 bases and J 5 bases; nucleotides not matched to a gene: 0. CDR3 sequence: CASSGQGTGELFF. The CDR3 DNA sequence: TGTGCCAGCAGCGGACAGGGGACCGGGGAGCTGTTTTTT. The whole variable domain, filled in from reference TRBV9 and TRBJ2-2, reads DSGVTQTPKHLITATGQRVTLRCSPRSGDLSVYWYQQSLDQGLQFLIQYYNGEERAKGNILERFSAQQFPDLHSELNLSSLELGDSALYFCASSGQGTGELFFGEGSRLTVL.

The chain joins TRBV9 to TRBJ1-1; D ambiguous. CDR1 and CDR2 (germline): SGDLS, YYNGEE. This CDR3 contains 13 residues. V was shortened by 3 bases and J by 11 bases, with 17 bases between the two germline ends. CDR3 sequence: CASSDTPGSAAFF. The DNA for the CDR3 is TGTGCCAGCAGCGACACCCCGGGTAGCGCCGCTTTCTTT.

The chain carries TRBV15 and TRBJ2-2, with 12 bases matching TRBD1. The germline V gene has CDR1 LNHNV and CDR2 YYDKDF (reference sequence). V gave up 4 bases and J gave up 6 bases; unmatched junction bases: 9. CDR3 length: 17 residues. The CDR3: CATSTSPGQGASGELFF. In DNA form, the CDR3 reads TGTGCCACCAGCACATCGCCGGGACAGGGGGCGTCCGGGGAGCTGTTTTTT.

The CDR3, as DNA: TGTGCCAGTAGTACTCTAGCAGACTACAATGAGCAGTTCTTC. This encodes CASSTLADYNEQFF. This sequence joins TRBV19 and TRBJ2-1, with D possibly TRBD2 on 5 matching bases. Germline V gives CDR1 LNHDA, CDR2 SQIVND (reference sequence). The CDR3 consists of 14 residues. The V and J ends lost 4 bases and 3 bases respectively, with 10 bases between them.

CDR3 in amino acids: CASRAGTAYEKLFF. In DNA form, the CDR3 reads TGTGCCAGCAGGGCCGGGACAGCTTATGAAAAACTGTTTTTT. The chain recombines TRBV28 with TRBJ1-4; 7 bases line up with TRBD1. The germline V gene has CDR1 MDHEN and CDR2 SYDVKM. The CDR3 contains 14 residues. V shed 6 bases, J shed 6 bases, and the junction held 7 bases outside the gene matches.

A word on this clone: Other DNA sequences in this specimen translate into the identical CDR3. The chain uses TRBV11-2 and TRBJ2-7; a weak D match, TRBD2 (5 bases). The CDR3 loop spans 13 amino acids. In germline, CDR1 is SGHAT, CDR2 FQNNGV. V lost 1 base and J lost 2, with 6 bases in between. CDR3: CASSLGLTYEQYF. The CDR3 nucleotides read TGTGCCAGCAGCTTAGGACTAACCTACGAGCAGTACTTC.